These 14 T cell receptor beta chains were all obtained from the same sample, sequenced in a study of cytomegalovirus exposure and HLA in healthy donors. 60 Vbeta and 13 Jbeta primers were used in PCR. Profiled with immunoSEQ multiplex PCR; TCRdb holds only in-frame clones, not every one. The data show over 95,000 clones, with 70% to 80% seen just once and roughly 3% held by the top ten. The sequenced material came from PBMCs. The source of these receptors is a female donor in good health and CMV-seronegative.

This rearrangement joins TRBV18 to TRBJ2-6; D is ambiguous. Germline CDR1 KGHSH, CDR2 LQKENI. There are 15 residues in the CDR3. Trimming stripped 2 bases from V and 0 bases from J, with 5 bases between. The CDR3 bases are TGTGCCAGCTCACCATTAGACTCTGGGGCCAACGTCCTGACTTTC. Translation gives CASSPLDSGANVLTF.

This chain's CDR3 is CASSVPARRGGYF. CDR3 nucleotides: TGTGCCAGCAGCGTCCCGGCCCGAAGGGGCGGGTATTTT. V usage is TRBV11-2 and J usage is TRBJ2-3; perhaps TRBD1 as D (5 bases). Germline V gene lookup returns CDR1 SGHAT and CDR2 FQNNGV. V was pared by 5 bases and J by 14 bases, with 20 bases between. The CDR3 has 13 residues.

This sequence joins TRBV4-1 and TRBJ2-7, with D possibly TRBD2 on 6 matching bases. This CDR3 is built from 14 residues. Trimming left V 4 bases short and J 1 base short, with 11 bases between. Germline loops: CDR1 MGHRA, CDR2 YSYEKL. The CDR3 coding sequence is TGCGCCAGCAGCCCCCTGGGACTGTCCTACGAGCAGTACTTC. Its translation is CASSPLGLSYEQYF.

This rearrangement joins TRBV6-6 to TRBJ2-7; no firm D call. The CDR3 spans 11 residues. In germline, CDR1 is MNHNY, CDR2 SVGAGI (reference sequence). The germline V and J ends were trimmed by 2 bases and 3 bases, with 2 bases remaining between them. DNA of the CDR3: TGTGCCAGCAGTTACCTCTACGAGCAGTACTTC. This sequence encodes CASSYLYEQYF.

The V call is TRBV6-5, the J call TRBJ2-1; the match to TRBD2 covers 9 bases. This CDR3 spans 16 amino acids. Germline V gene data show CDR1 as MNHEY and CDR2 as SVGAGI. Losses at the gene ends were 4 bases for V and 6 bases for J; bases not matched to a gene: 10. CDR3 in amino acids: CASSFNGAGGINEQFF. CDR3 bases: TGTGCCAGCAGTTTCAACGGCGCGGGGGGGATCAATGAGCAGTTCTTC.

The chain employs TRBV4-3 and TRBJ2-1, with 7 bases fitting TRBD2. Germline CDR1 and CDR2: LGHNA and YSLEER. The CDR3 loop spans 17 amino acids. Trimming removed 4 bases from V and 0 bases from J; junction bases left unmatched: 9. CDR3 sequence reads: CASSPSGAGFSYNEQFF. CDR3 nucleotides: TGCGCCAGCAGCCCATCAGGAGCGGGGTTCTCCTACAATGAGCAGTTCTTC.

The rearrangement links TRBV2 to TRBJ2-5, with 9 bases that match TRBD2. The CDR3 contains 15 residues. V trimming: 5 bases; J trimming: 5 bases; junction bases outside the gene matches: 9. Germline CDR1 and CDR2: SNHLY and FYNNEI. The DNA for the CDR3 is TGTGCCAGCAGTCTTCGCGGGGGGGAGTATGAGACCCAGTACTTC. Residues: CASSLRGGEYETQYF.

This clone appeared a single time. The chain has TRBV25-1 and TRBJ1-6; 7 bases are a match to TRBD1. The CDR3 is made up of 14 amino acids. Trimming took 4 bases from V and 7 from J; bases not matched to a gene: 4. CDR1 and CDR2 from the germline V gene are MGHDK and SYGVNS. DNA of the CDR3: TGTGCCAGCAGTGTCGGCAGGGGGAATTCACCCCTCCACTTT. It translates to CASSVGRGNSPLHF.

This clone was found once. J is TRBJ1-5 and V is TRBV6-5; D uncertain. This CDR3 is built from 14 residues. Germline V gene data show CDR1 as MNHEY and CDR2 as SVGAGI. The ends were cut back, 6 bases at V and 11 bases at J, with 20 bases in the middle. DNA for the CDR3: TGTGCCAGCAGCCCTCGTTGGGAGGAGGAGGCCCAGCATTTT. The encoded protein is CASSPRWEEEAQHF.

This clone was observed a handful of times. The chain links TRBV6-1 to TRBJ1-1; D is perhaps TRBD1 (6 bases). The CDR3 loop spans 12 amino acids. Between the trimmed V and J ends, which lost 3 bases and 8 bases, there was a span of 10 bases. Per the germline V gene, CDR1 is MNHNS and CDR2 is SASEGT. This chain's CDR3 is CASSDDRREAFF. The CDR3 region has the DNA TGTGCCAGCAGTGACGACAGGAGAGAAGCTTTCTTT.

This sequence joins TRBV5-1 and TRBJ1-3, with 10 bases that match TRBD1. Trimming took 4 bases from V and 4 from J; bases not matched to a gene: 8. Germline CDR1 SGHRS, CDR2 YFSETQ. There are 16 residues in the CDR3. The CDR3 sequence is CASSPPGQGPGNTIYF. The CDR3 region has the DNA TGCGCCAGCAGCCCCCCGGGACAGGGGCCCGGAAACACCATATATTTT.

This rearrangement joins TRBV4-3 to TRBJ2-1, with D perhaps matching TRBD1 (6 bases). Germline CDR1 and CDR2: LGHNA and YSLEER. The CDR3 is 16 amino acids. V gave up 0 bases and J gave up 7 bases, with 16 bases separating them. The CDR3 bases are TGCGCCAGCAGCCAAGATACAGGGTCGGGTGGGAATGAGCAGTTCTTC. This codes for CASSQDTGSGGNEQFF.

This clone appeared a single time. CDR3 nucleotide sequence: TGTGCCAGTAGTCCCCTTTTAACCCAGGGCTACTATGGCTACACCTTC. Protein: CASSPLLTQGYYGYTF. The chain is built from TRBV19 and TRBJ1-2; a weak D match, TRBD1 (5 bases). The germline gives CDR1 LNHDA, CDR2 SQIVND (reference sequence). The CDR3 totals 16 residues. The ends were cut back, 5 bases at V and 3 bases at J, with 19 bases in the middle.

The gene calls are TRBV5-1 and TRBJ1-2; 10 bases are shared with TRBD1. Trimming at V came to 1 base and at J to 2 bases, leaving 5 bases not matched to a gene. CDR1 is SGHRS, CDR2 YFSETQ, per germline. The CDR3 spans 16 residues. The CDR3 DNA is TGCGCCAGCAGCTTGCACGACAGGGGGCGCAACTATGGCTACACCTTC. Its translation: CASSLHDRGRNYGYTF.